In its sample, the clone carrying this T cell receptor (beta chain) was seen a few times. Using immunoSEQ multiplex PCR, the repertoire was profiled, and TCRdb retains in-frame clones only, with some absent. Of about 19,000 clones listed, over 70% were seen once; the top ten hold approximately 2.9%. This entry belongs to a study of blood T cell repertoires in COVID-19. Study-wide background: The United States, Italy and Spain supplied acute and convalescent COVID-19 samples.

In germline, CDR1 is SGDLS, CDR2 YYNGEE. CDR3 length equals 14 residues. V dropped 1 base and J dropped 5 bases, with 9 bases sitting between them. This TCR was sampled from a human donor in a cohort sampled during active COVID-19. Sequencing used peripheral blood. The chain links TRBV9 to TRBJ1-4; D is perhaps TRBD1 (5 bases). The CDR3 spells CASSVLGGNEKLFF. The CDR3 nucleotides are TGTGCCAGCAGCGTATTGGGGGGAAATGAAAAACTGTTTTTT. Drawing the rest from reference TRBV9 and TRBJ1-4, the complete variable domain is DSGVTQTPKHLITATGQRVTLRCSPRSGDLSVYWYQQSLDQGLQFLIQYYNGEERAKGNILERFSAQQFPDLHSELNLSSLELGDSALYFCASSVLGGNEKLFFGSGTQLSVL.